Following are 9 T cell receptor beta chains from one sample sequenced in a study of blood T cell repertoires in COVID-19. Clones were sequenced by immunoSEQ multiplex PCR, and TCRdb holds only the in-frame ones, with some missing. The sample lists nearly 200,000 clones, 80% to 90% seen once, with 0.6% to 1% in the top ten. Sequencing used peripheral blood. These TCRs come from a woman between 65 and 79 years old with acute or convalescent COVID-19.

The chain carries TRBV10-1 and TRBJ2-3; D perhaps matches TRBD1 (6 bases). Trimming pared 2 bases from V and 4 bases from J, leaving 10 bases between. There are 14 residues in the CDR3. Germline V lookup: CDR1 WNHNN, CDR2 SYGVQD (reference sequence). The CDR3 region is CASSETGLADTQYF. CDR3 bases: TGCGCCAGCAGTGAGACAGGGTTGGCAGATACGCAGTATTTT.

This clone was counted between two and nine times. The rearrangement uses TRBV5-5 and TRBJ2-2; D unclear. Per the germline V gene, CDR1 is SGHKS and CDR2 is YYEKEE (reference sequence). Between the trimmed V and J ends, which lost 1 base and 5 bases, there was a span of 3 bases. The CDR3 covers 12 residues. CDR3 sequence (DNA): TGTGCCAGCAGCTTGTCTACCGGGGAGCTGTTTTTT. Translating gives CASSLSTGELFF.

The chain has TRBV7-2 and TRBJ1-2; D is possibly TRBD1 (5 bases). V was shortened by 4 bases and J by 0 bases, with 9 bases between the two germline ends. Germline V gene lookup returns CDR1 SGHTA and CDR2 FQGNSA. There are 14 residues in the CDR3. DNA of the CDR3: TGTGCCAGCAGCTATGACAGAGCTAACTATGGCTACACCTTC. Translation: CASSYDRANYGYTF.

This chain links TRBV28 with TRBJ1-5; tentative D call: TRBD1 (5 bases). Trimming left V 6 bases short and J 0 bases short, with 12 bases between. The CDR3 has 15 residues. Germline-derived CDR1 and CDR2 are MDHEN and SYDVKM. This CDR3 is CASRTQGFSNQPQHF. The CDR3 DNA reads as TGTGCCAGCAGGACGCAGGGATTTAGCAATCAGCCCCAGCATTTT.

The chain uses TRBV18 and TRBJ1-2; weak D call: TRBD1 (5 bases). V shed 2 bases and J shed 5 bases, with 18 bases lying between them. This CDR3 spans 16 amino acids. In germline, CDR1 is KGHSH, CDR2 LQKENI. The chain's CDR3 is CASSPTGRGSGYGYTF. CDR3 bases: TGTGCCAGCTCACCAACCGGGAGGGGCTCTGGTTATGGCTACACCTTC.

As for this clone: Other nucleotide sequences in the sample specify the same CDR3. The CDR3, as DNA: TGTGCCAGCAGTTCTTCCTACGAGCAGTACTTC. Protein product: CASSSSYEQYF. This chain connects TRBV27 to TRBJ2-7; D is unresolved. Germline lookup yields CDR1 MNHEY and CDR2 SMNVEV (reference sequence). This CDR3 comprises 11 residues. Trimming left V 4 bases short and J 1 base short, with 2 bases between.

The sample holds one count of this clone. The V call is TRBV29-1, the J call TRBJ1-2; the D gene is possibly TRBD1 (6 bases). The CDR3 extends over 14 amino acids. V lost 6 bases and J lost 3, with 17 bases in between. Per the germline V gene, CDR1 is SQVTM and CDR2 is ANQGSEA. The CDR3 spells CSVRGGQGYYGYTF. The CDR3 DNA is TGCAGCGTCCGGGGGGGGCAGGGATACTATGGCTACACCTTC. The full variable domain, completed using reference TRBV29-1 and TRBJ1-2, is SAVISQKPSRDICQRGTSLTIQCQVDSQVTMMFWYRQQPGQSLTLIATANQGSEATYESGFVIDKFPISRPNLTFSTLTVSNMSPEDSSIYLCSVRGGQGYYGYTFGSGTRLTVV.

The chain employs TRBV10-1 and TRBJ1-5; 7 positions match TRBD1. Germline V CDR1 and CDR2: WNHNN, SYGVQD (reference sequence). The CDR3 totals 13 residues. Unmatched junction bases numbered 6, after V lost 8 bases and J lost 5 bases. The CDR3 here is CASSTGRDQPQHF. The CDR3 bases are TGCGCCAGCTCGACAGGGCGAGATCAGCCCCAGCATTTT.

This clone showed up just once. The chain carries TRBV9 and TRBJ2-2, with 11 bases matching TRBD2. CDR1 and CDR2 (germline): SGDLS, YYNGEE. The CDR3 has 17 amino acids. Trimming took 4 bases from V and 6 from J; bases not matched to a gene: 11. This chain's CDR3 is CASSPSVAGGLSGELFF. In DNA form, the CDR3 reads TGTGCCAGCAGCCCCTCCGTAGCGGGAGGGCTCTCCGGGGAGCTGTTTTTT.